This T cell receptor beta chain is drawn from a study of cytomegalovirus exposure and HLA in healthy donors. Of note for this clone: Its target is unknown.

Primers for the PCR totalled 60 Vbeta and 13 Jbeta. Assay: immunoSEQ multiplex PCR; the TCRdb copy retains only in-frame clones and omits some. The repertoire holds approximately 110,000 clones, roughly 79% seen once, with 5.6% in the top ten. The germline V gene has CDR1 SEHNR and CDR2 FQNEAQ (reference sequence). The CDR3 spans 17 residues. The V and J ends lost 4 bases and 5 bases, in that order; junction bases with no gene match: 8. Study-wide results and limits: Common viral pathogens seemed, in a later analysis, to connect with several of the most significant clusters. In a later analysis, TCR beta V- and J-gene trimming was associated with a missense DCLRE1C variant.

Sequencing used PBMCs. This clonotype originated in a male donor in good health and CMV-seronegative. This chain uses TRBV7-9 with TRBJ2-2, with 12 bases aligning to TRBD2. CDR3 region: CASSSTSGRRKTGELFF. CDR3 in DNA: TGTGCCAGCAGCTCGACTAGCGGGAGAAGGAAAACCGGGGAGCTGTTTTTT. Full variable domain (missing parts from reference TRBV7-9 and TRBJ2-2): DTGVSQNPRHKITKRGQNVTFRCDPISEHNRLYWYRQTLGQGPEFLTYFQNEAQLEKSRLLSDRFSAERPKGSFSTLEIQRTEQGDSAMYLCASSSTSGRRKTGELFFGEGSRLTVL.